A selection of T cell receptor beta chains follows, all from one sample in a study of shared clonotypes between healthy human individuals. Generated by immunoSEQ multiplex PCR, the TCRdb table keeps only in-frame clones and is missing some. The table has 950,000 to 1,100,000 clones, under 80% seen once; the top ten hold about 1.5%. The sequenced sample consisted of memory CD4+ T cells sorted from blood. Receptor source: a man between 18 and 29 years old in good health. The CDR3 runs from the conserved cysteine through the conserved F or W.

TRBV11-2 CASSTGRMETQYF
TRBV27 CASSTRQGFRYEQYF
TRBV5-4 CAWTHTSSYEQYF
TRBV18 CASSGAGPQETQYF
TRBV29-1 CSVTTDGRPYNERFF
TRBV7-2 CASSLVASSRETQYF
TRBV6-1 CASNGGGLAFF
TRBV15 CATSRDRGVPGPTGELFF
TRBV2 CASSEADRRNTEAFF
TRBV6-1 CASSENFVISKQFF
TRBV7-2 CASSYGTGQETQYF
TRBV7-8 CASSLELTQYF
TRBV6-5 CASSYGTSGGAQQFF
TRBV5-1 CASSLGRDLGSYEQYF
TRBV19 CASSTLGQGSEAFF
TRBV30 CAWRPDRLTGNTIYF
TRBV10-2 CASSETGGGNQPQHF
TRBV5-8 CASSFFTVNTGELFF
TRBV7-8 CASSSQVRGNQPQHF
TRBV6-5 CASISGVTPYGYTF
TRBV19 CASTPTEGAQSYNEQFF
TRBV12-2 CASRIQSTGELFF
TRBV14 CASSQPGQGDFQYF
TRBV30 CAWTSRGNEQYF
TRBV28 CASSFGPRGEKLFF
TRBV10-3 CAITTGPQNTGELFF
TRBV6-5 CASSYSRDNYGYTF
TRBV10-1 CASSDGGRYEQYF
TRBV7-8 CASSLQAGVEQYF
TRBV29-1 CSVSGQPNEKLFF
TRBV7-7 CASSFGQGGETQYF
TRBV4-1 CASSQDPAASTDTQYF
TRBV5-4 CASSQWTSPEQYF
TRBV9 CASSSRTSGFTDTQYF
TRBV7-2 CASKLGSGEKLFF
TRBV5-6 CASSLAGRQNTEAFF
TRBV5-4 CASSATGTPTEAFF
TRBV11-3 CASSLVGTNTGELFF
TRBV5-6 CASSPLAGDTDTQYF
TRBV2 CASSVVGAQHF
TRBV5-6 CASSLRGPRREKLFF
TRBV10-3 CAISESLTLSPLHF
TRBV6-1 CASSGTVRDTQYF
TRBV27 CASSPRGPYNEQFF
TRBV28 CASTVVAGTYEQYF
TRBV19 CASSIVWTGNTEAFF
TRBV19 CASKRRESSTDTQYF
TRBV11-2 CASSSRTGGITDTQYF
TRBV5-1 CASSLAQGATGNEQFF
TRBV7-9 CASSADGVSPLHF
TRBV9 CASSVAKGGARAFF
TRBV5-1 CASSRIGQASSGNTIYF
TRBV10-2 CASSESPDQETQYF
TRBV10-3 CAINTGQGGDEQFF
TRBV5-1 CASSLTGSTYEQYF
TRBV6-1 CASRGQGAVDGYTF